One TCR beta chain is described in this entry. This specimen comes from a study of blood T cell repertoires in COVID-19. Study in general: Samples of COVID-19 (acute and convalescent) were obtained from the United States, Italy and Spain. In each case, the material was cDNA or gDNA derived from T cells, B-cell-depleted T cells, or PBMCs.

The CDR3 has 15 amino acids. Germline V gene data show CDR1 as MDHEN and CDR2 as SYDVKM. Between the trimmed V and J ends, which lost 5 bases and 1 base, there was a span of 12 bases. Under the authors' procedure: The authors estimated nucleated cell counts from reference gene primer amplification. The protocol was immunoSEQ multiplex PCR, while the TCRdb copy is restricted to in-frame clones and leaves out a portion. V and J calls and clone size follow that table, whereas D and trimming were derived from the DNA. This sample has about 170,000 clones; over 70% occur once, and the top ten carry roughly a fifth.

The chain employs TRBV28 and TRBJ2-1; D uncertain. This receptor was identified in a woman between 65 and 79 years old who had recovered from COVID-19. The sequenced material came from peripheral blood. CDR3 nucleotides: TGTGCCAGCAGTCGCACGCAGTCATCCTACAATGAGCAGTTCTTC. Translated, it gives CASSRTQSSYNEQFF. The complete variable domain, with remaining parts taken from reference TRBV28 and TRBJ2-1, reads DVKVTQSSRYLVKRTGEKVFLECVQDMDHENMFWYRQDPGLGLRLIYFSYDVKMKEKGDIPEGYSVSREKKERFSLILESASTNQTSMYLCASSRTQSSYNEQFFGPGTRLTVL.